Sequencing of this T cell receptor (beta chain) was carried out in a study of beta chain features in type 1 diabetes. Study results and limitations: PCR could preferentially amplify shorter templates, alike in patients and controls.

Each donor gave one heparinised blood draw averaging about 100 mL. Based on CD45RO/CCR7/CD25/CD127/CD95/CD27, CD4+ regulatory, stem cell-like memory, naive and central memory cells were sorted. J was trimmed by 6 bases and V by 5 bases; bases with no gene match: 8. The CDR3 consists of 16 residues. Looked up from germline, CDR1 is SEHNR and CDR2 is FQNEAQ (reference sequence). About this clone itself: Its antigen is not identified.

The isolated RNA, all of it, was reverse transcribed, so expressed TCRB transcripts were what got sequenced. Data came from immunoSEQ multiplex PCR; TCRdb stores just in-frame clones and leaves some out. The sample includes hundreds of thousands of clones, 15% to 18% of them seen just once. The chain joins TRBV7-9 to TRBJ2-3; 13 bases line up with TRBD2. What was sequenced was naive CD4+ T cells from blood. This TCR came from a man aged 18 to 29 in good health. CDR3 region: CASSPSGGLAGDTQYF. The CDR3 DNA is TGTGCCAGCAGCCCCTCGGGGGGACTAGCGGGGGATACGCAGTATTTT.